This T cell receptor (beta chain) originates from a study of T cell responses to AZD1222 COVID-19 vaccine. Profiling relied on immunoSEQ multiplex PCR, and the TCRdb table lists in-frame clones only, not all of them. The sample consists of around 110,000 clones, around 90% of them appearing once. Investigators merged groups given second doses at roughly 4 or roughly 12 weeks. About this clone: Its antigen is as yet unknown.

Study-wide results and limits: As reported, nearly half of all spike-specific TCRs target variant regions that are unmutated.

Sample: peripheral blood, taken 28 days after the second AZD1222 dose. The receptor was isolated from an adult who received the AZD1222 COVID-19 vaccine.

The CDR3 region is CASSEALAGQETQYF. In DNA, the CDR3 is TGTGCCAGCAGTGAAGCACTGGCAGGCCAAGAGACCCAGTACTTC. This chain links TRBV2 with TRBJ2-5; D remains ambiguous. Trimming removed 0 bases from V and 1 base from J, with 9 bases in between. This CDR3 has 15 amino acids. Per the germline V gene, CDR1 is SNHLY and CDR2 is FYNNEI. Supplemented by reference TRBV2 and TRBJ2-5, the full variable domain reads EPEVTQTPSHQVTQMGQEVILRCVPISNHLYFYWYRQILGQKVEFLVSFYNNEISEKSEIFDDQFSVERPDGSNFTLKIRSTKLEDSAMYFCASSEALAGQETQYFGPGTRLLVL.